This T cell receptor (beta chain) was captured in a study of shared clonotypes between healthy human individuals. Study outcomes and limitations: The represented genetic and exposure-history diversity was limited by the small number of donors.

Here immunoSEQ multiplex PCR was the method, and the copy in TCRdb shows in-frame clones only, minus some. Among hundreds of thousands of clones listed, 98% were seen once. Notes on this clone: Its target is not known. The identical CDR3 is also encoded by other nucleotide sequences in the sample.

Naive CD8 cells lacked CD45RO and underwent positive selection for CCR7, leaving out terminally differentiated effector memory CD45RA+ cells. This CDR3 spans 11 amino acids. CDR1 and CDR2 from the germline V gene are SGHRS and YFSETQ. Trimming removed 0 bases from V and 10 bases from J, with 5 bases in between. Sequenced material: naive CD8+ T cells sorted from blood. This receptor was taken from a man aged 25-45 years in good health. This sequence joins TRBV5-1 and TRBJ2-1; D gene unclear. The CDR3 loop is CASSLGVEQFF. The CDR3 coding sequence is TGCGCCAGCAGCTTGGGGGTAGAGCAGTTCTTC.